This T cell receptor (beta chain) was sequenced during a study of control samples from healthy donors and cancer patients (dated by TCRdb to about 2020). As regards this clone: Its antigen has not been determined. No qualities accompany the bases; no much larger clone lies one base away.

Libraries came from the immunoSEQ multiplex PCR assay. Here the immuneACCESS table is served through TCRdb, limited to in-frame sequences with V and J called. Missing clones are a known gap in these copies; in checked studies unresolved V genes cover under half, and the rest lacks a known reason. Within this sample are under 200,000 clones, with roughly 95% of them counted one time only. Approximately 1% of the sample comes from the top ten. Source material: blood. The TCR sequence derives from a woman under 40 in good health.

DNA sequence: TGTGCCAGCAGCCTAGGGACGAACACTGAAGCTTTCTTT. Protein translation: CASSLGTNTEAFF. The chain joins TRBV5-5 to TRBJ1-1; D gene: possibly TRBD1, on 5 matching bases. V is reduced by 4 bases and J by 1 base, leaving a spacing of 8 bases between them. Sequences SGHKS (CDR1) and YYEKEE (CDR2) are obtained from the germline V gene (reference sequence). The CDR3, from cysteine to phenylalanine, totals 13 residues. Only the CDR3 region is kept as DNA, spanning 39 bases read in frame from base 1.